These T cell receptor beta chains were read from a single sample in a study of blood T cell repertoires in COVID-19. Clones were read by immunoSEQ multiplex PCR, and TCRdb kept only the in-frame ones, dropping some. The sample holds some 490,000 clones, about 88% seen once. The sequenced sample was PBMCs or T cells enriched from blood (not recorded which). The receptor source for this set is a woman aged 55-69 years who had recovered from COVID-19. Both conserved end residues are part of each CDR3. D genes are given only for firm matches. A clone size is listed for some rows: how often the clone was seen (once, few, many), or a class if it is expanded.

-	-	TRBJ2-3	15	TRBV19	TGTGCCAGTAGCGAACCAGGCTCACCCGGAGATACGCAGTATTTT	CASSEPGSPGDTQYF
-	-	TRBJ1-3	12	TRBV2	TGTGCCAGCAGCCTTTATGGAAACACCATATATTTT	CASSLYGNTIYF
-	-	TRBJ2-7	15	TRBV11-2	TGTGCCAGCAGCCCGACTCGGGCAGGGGCATACGAGCAGTACTTC	CASSPTRAGAYEQYF
-	TRBD2	TRBJ2-3	15	TRBV7-2	TGTGCCAGCAGCTTGGGACTAGCGGGGTCAGATACGCAGTATTTT	CASSLGLAGSDTQYF
-	TRBD2	TRBJ2-1	15	TRBV6-5	TGTGCCAGCAAACAAGCGGGGGGCTCCTACAATGAGCAGTTCTTC	CASKQAGGSYNEQFF
-	TRBD1	TRBJ1-1	14	TRBV6-5	TGTGCCAGCAGTTACGTTTCAGGGGGCTCTGAAGCTTTCTTT	CASSYVSGGSEAFF
-	TRBD2	TRBJ2-3	16	TRBV7-2	TGTGCCAGCAGCGGGGGAGCGGGGGAGGTCACAGATACGCAGTATTTT	CASSGGAGEVTDTQYF
-	TRBD1	TRBJ2-6	17	TRBV4-1	TGCGCCAGCAGTCCAGGACAGGCCCGCTCTGGGGCCAACGTCCTGACTTTC	CASSPGQARSGANVLTF
-	-	TRBJ1-2	13	TRBV13	TGTGCCAGCAGCTTAACGGCTAACTATGGCTACACCTTC	CASSLTANYGYTF
-	-	TRBJ1-1	15	TRBV12-5	TGTGCTAGTGGTTTGGAGCCAGGAGGTGTGTCTGAAGCTTTCTTT	CASGLEPGGVSEAFF
-	TRBD1	TRBJ2-6	18	TRBV6-1	TGTGCCAGCAGTGGAGGACAGGGCTCTATCACTGGGGCCAACGTCCTGACTTTC	CASSGGQGSITGANVLTF
few	TRBD1	TRBJ2-3	17	TRBV23-1	TGCGCCAGCGGACAGGGTAATAAAATCCAGATCACAGATACGCAGTATTTT	CASGQGNKIQITDTQYF
-	-	TRBJ1-1	13	TRBV4-1	TGCGCCAGCAGCCAAGGTGGGGAGACTGAAGCTTTCTTT	CASSQGGETEAFF
once	-	TRBJ1-1	14	TRBV6-5	TGTGCCAGCAGTTACTCGAATGCGCAGGATGAAGCTTTCTTT	CASSYSNAQDEAFF
few	-	TRBJ2-7	15	TRBV5-1	TGCGCCAGCAGCTTGGAAGGCCTTTCCCCGGGGGAGCAGTACTTC	CASSLEGLSPGEQYF
-	TRBD1	TRBJ2-1	15	TRBV7-8	TGTGCCAGCAGCTTTGGACAGGGGGACAGTAATGAGCAGTTCTTC	CASSFGQGDSNEQFF
-	-	TRBJ1-1	16	TRBV18	TGTGCCAGCTCACCCTTAAACAGGGCCATGAACACTGAAGCTTTCTTT	CASSPLNRAMNTEAFF
-	TRBD1	TRBJ1-1	15	TRBV30	TGTGCCTTCCAGCCGGGACAGGGTATGAACACTGAAGCTTTCTTT	CAFQPGQGMNTEAFF
once	-	TRBJ1-2	11	TRBV5-6	TGTGCCAGCTCAACGGGAGTTGGCTACACCTTC	CASSTGVGYTF
-	-	TRBJ2-3	15	TRBV6-1	TGTGCCAGCAGTGAAGAAGTACTCAGCACAGATACGCAGTATTTT	CASSEEVLSTDTQYF
-	TRBD1	TRBJ1-4	16	TRBV7-8	TGTGCCAGCAGCTTAGTCTTCGGACAGGGCGGTGAAAAACTGTTTTTT	CASSLVFGQGGEKLFF
-	-	TRBJ2-3	13	TRBV7-2	TGTGCCAGCAGCTATGGACACACCGATACGCAGTATTTT	CASSYGHTDTQYF
-	-	TRBJ2-2	15	TRBV5-1	TGCGCCAGCAGCCCGGGGATTTATAACACCGGGGAGCTGTTTTTT	CASSPGIYNTGELFF
-	-	TRBJ1-5	14	TRBV4-1	TGCGCCAGCAGCACAGGGTTTTGGGATCAGCCCCAGCATTTT	CASSTGFWDQPQHF
-	TRBD1	TRBJ2-7	14	TRBV6-5	TGTGCCAGCAGTTTAACAGGGGACACCTACGAGCAGTACTTC	CASSLTGDTYEQYF
-	-	TRBJ2-3	15	TRBV6-5	TGTGCCAGCAGACGAGGGTTGATCGGCACAGATACGCAGTATTTT	CASRRGLIGTDTQYF
-	-	TRBJ2-2	14	TRBV6-5	TGTGCCAGCAGCACGGAGGGGCACACCGGGGAGCTGTTTTTT	CASSTEGHTGELFF
once	-	TRBJ2-5	14	TRBV5-1	TGCGCCAGCAGCTTACAGGGTGGTGGAGAGACCCAGTACTTC	CASSLQGGGETQYF
-	-	TRBJ1-2	15	TRBV5-1	TGCGCCAGCAGCTTGGGTGGGGACACAGACTATGGCTACACCTTC	CASSLGGDTDYGYTF
-	TRBD1	TRBJ1-2	15	TRBV7-6	TGTGCCAGCAGCCTTTCCGGGACAGTTAACTATGGCTACACCTTC	CASSLSGTVNYGYTF
-	-	TRBJ2-1	11	TRBV11-2	TGTGCCAGCAGCTCCGGACAGGAGCAGTTCTTC	CASSSGQEQFF
once	TRBD2	TRBJ2-3	16	TRBV4-1	TGCGCCAGCAGCCCCACGACTAGCGGGGGCACAGATACGCAGTATTTT	CASSPTTSGGTDTQYF
-	-	TRBJ2-7	13	TRBV15	TGTGCCACCAGCTCACCCAGTGGCGGGGAGCAGTACTTC	CATSSPSGGEQYF
-	TRBD1	TRBJ1-1	16	TRBV10-2	TGCGCCAGCAGTGACCCGGCGACAGGGGTGAACACTGAAGCTTTCTTT	CASSDPATGVNTEAFF
-	TRBD2	TRBJ2-1	17	TRBV27	TGTGCCAGCAGCTACAGTTTAGGTCGGGGGGGCAGGTATGAGCAGTTCTTC	CASSYSLGRGGRYEQFF
-	TRBD1	TRBJ1-2	14	TRBV24-1	TGTGCCACCCTACCCGGGACAGGGATCGGCGGCTACACCTTC	CATLPGTGIGGYTF
once	-	TRBJ2-7	12	TRBV5-8	TGTGCCAGCAGCTTACGTCAGGTCGAGCAGTACTTC	CASSLRQVEQYF
-	TRBD2	TRBJ2-1	15	TRBV9	TGTGCCAGCAGCGTAGGTAGCGGGGGGGACAATGAGCAGTTCTTC	CASSVGSGGDNEQFF
once	-	TRBJ1-1	13	TRBV27	TGTGCCAGCAGTTCCGGACTGGGCACTGAAGCTTTCTTT	CASSSGLGTEAFF
once	TRBD1	TRBJ1-1	13	TRBV7-9	TGTGCCAGCAGCTGGCAGGGGGCCACTGAAGCTTTCTTT	CASSWQGATEAFF
-	-	TRBJ2-3	16	TRBV14	TGTGCCAGCAGCCGAGGCGTGGGGCAGGGCACAGATACGCAGTATTTT	CASSRGVGQGTDTQYF
-	-	TRBJ2-3	11	TRBV20-1	TGCAGTGCTACTAGCACTAATACGCAGTATTTT	CSATSTNTQYF
-	-	TRBJ2-1	16	TRBV11-2	TGTGCCAGCAGCTTAGGTGGCGGGGGCGATCTAAATGAGCAGTTCTTC	CASSLGGGGDLNEQFF
-	-	TRBJ2-2	11	TRBV29-1	TGCAGCGCACAGGTGAACGGGGAGCTGTTTTTT	CSAQVNGELFF
-	TRBD2	TRBJ2-3	16	TRBV27	TGTGCCAGCAGTTTATCGTGGCTAGCGGGGAAAGATACGCAGTATTTT	CASSLSWLAGKDTQYF
-	-	TRBJ1-2	20	TRBV12-2	TGTGCAAGTCGCTTCGGGGACAGGGGGGACAGGGTGCTATCCGGTCAGGGCTACACCTTC	CASRFGDRGDRVLSGQGYTF